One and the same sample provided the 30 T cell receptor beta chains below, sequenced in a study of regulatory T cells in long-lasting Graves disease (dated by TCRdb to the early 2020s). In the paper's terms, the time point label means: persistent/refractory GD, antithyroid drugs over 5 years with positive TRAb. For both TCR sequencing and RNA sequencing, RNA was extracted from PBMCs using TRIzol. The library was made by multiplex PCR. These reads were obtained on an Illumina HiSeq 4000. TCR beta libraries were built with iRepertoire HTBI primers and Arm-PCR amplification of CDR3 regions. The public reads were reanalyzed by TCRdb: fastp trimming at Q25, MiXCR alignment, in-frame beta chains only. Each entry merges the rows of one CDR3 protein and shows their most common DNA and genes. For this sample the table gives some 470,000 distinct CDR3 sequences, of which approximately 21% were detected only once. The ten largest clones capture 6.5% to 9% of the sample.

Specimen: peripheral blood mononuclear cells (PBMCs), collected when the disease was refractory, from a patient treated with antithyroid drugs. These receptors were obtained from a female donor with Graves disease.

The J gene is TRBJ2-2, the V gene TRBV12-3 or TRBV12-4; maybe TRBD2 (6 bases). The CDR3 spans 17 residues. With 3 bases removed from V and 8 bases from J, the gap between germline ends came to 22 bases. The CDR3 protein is CASSFPRTREVPGELFF. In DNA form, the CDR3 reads TGTGCCAGCAGTTTCCCGAGGACAAGGGAGGTCCCTGGGGAGCTGTTTTTT.

CDR3 DNA: TGTGCCAGCACCTCCCGGGGGGAGCTGTTTTTT. Translating it yields CASTSRGELFF. The rearrangement joins TRBV28 to TRBJ2-2, with no clear D. Deletions cut 7 bases from V and 8 bases from J, with 8 bases between. This CDR3 has 11 residues. Looked up from germline, CDR1 is MDHEN and CDR2 is SYDVKM.

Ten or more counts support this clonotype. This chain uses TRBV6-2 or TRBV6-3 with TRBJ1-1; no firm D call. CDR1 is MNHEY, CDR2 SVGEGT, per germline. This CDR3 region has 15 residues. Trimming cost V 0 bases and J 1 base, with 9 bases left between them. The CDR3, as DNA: TGTGCCAGCAGTTACTCGATTTATGCGAACACTGAAGCTTTCTTT. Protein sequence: CASSYSIYANTEAFF.

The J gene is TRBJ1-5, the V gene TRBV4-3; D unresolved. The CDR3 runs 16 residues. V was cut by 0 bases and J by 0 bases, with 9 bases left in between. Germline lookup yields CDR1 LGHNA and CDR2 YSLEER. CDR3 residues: CASSQDVTPSNQPQHF. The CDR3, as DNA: TGCGCCAGCAGCCAAGATGTGACACCTAGCAATCAGCCCCAGCATTTT.

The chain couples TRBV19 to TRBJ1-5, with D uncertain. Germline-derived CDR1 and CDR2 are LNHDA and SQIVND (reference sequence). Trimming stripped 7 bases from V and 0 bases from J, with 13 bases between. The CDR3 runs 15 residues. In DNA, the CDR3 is TGTGCCAGTAACATTGACGGAAATAGCAATCAGCCCCAGCATTTT. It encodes CASNIDGNSNQPQHF.

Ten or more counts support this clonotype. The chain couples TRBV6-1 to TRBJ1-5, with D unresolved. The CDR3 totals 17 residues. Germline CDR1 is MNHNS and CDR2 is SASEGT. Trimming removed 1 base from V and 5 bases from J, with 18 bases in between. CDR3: CASSEGRLGMRYQPQHF. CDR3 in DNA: TGTGCCAGCAGTGAAGGTCGGTTAGGGATGCGCTATCAGCCCCAGCATTTT.

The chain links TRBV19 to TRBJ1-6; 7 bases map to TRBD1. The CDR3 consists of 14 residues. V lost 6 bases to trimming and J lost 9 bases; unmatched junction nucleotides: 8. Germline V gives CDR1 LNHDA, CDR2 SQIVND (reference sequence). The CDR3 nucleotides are TGTGCCAGTAGCACCGACAGGGTTCGTTCACCCCTCCACTTT. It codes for CASSTDRVRSPLHF.

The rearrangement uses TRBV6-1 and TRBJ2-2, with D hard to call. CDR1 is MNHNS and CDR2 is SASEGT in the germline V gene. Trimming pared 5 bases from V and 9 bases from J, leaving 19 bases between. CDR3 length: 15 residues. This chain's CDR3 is CASSHHPDATRELFF. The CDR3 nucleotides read TGTGCCAGCAGTCACCACCCGGACGCGACCAGGGAGCTGTTTTTT.

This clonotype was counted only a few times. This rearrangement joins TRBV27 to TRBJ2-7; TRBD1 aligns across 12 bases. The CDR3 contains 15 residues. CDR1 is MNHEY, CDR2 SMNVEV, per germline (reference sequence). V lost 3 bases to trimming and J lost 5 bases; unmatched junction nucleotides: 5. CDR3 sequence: CASSFVGTGGHEQYF. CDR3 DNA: TGTGCCAGCAGTTTTGTGGGGACAGGGGGCCACGAGCAGTACTTC.

DNA for the CDR3: TGCGCCAGCAGCCCTGGGACTTTGCAAGAGACCCAGTACTTC. Encoded protein: CASSPGTLQETQYF. The rearrangement joins TRBV5-1 to TRBJ2-5; a possible D gene is TRBD2 (6 bases). V lost 4 bases and J 2 bases, leaving 12 bases between the germline ends. The CDR3 is 14 amino acids. Germline V gene data show CDR1 as SGHRS and CDR2 as YFSETQ.

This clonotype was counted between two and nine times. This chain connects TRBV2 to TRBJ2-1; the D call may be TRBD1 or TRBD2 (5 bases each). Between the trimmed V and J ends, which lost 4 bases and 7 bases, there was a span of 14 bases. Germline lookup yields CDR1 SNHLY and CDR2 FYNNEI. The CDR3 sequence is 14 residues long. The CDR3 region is CASSVVQGGNEQFF. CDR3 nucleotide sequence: TGTGCCAGCAGTGTTGTGCAGGGCGGGAATGAGCAGTTCTTC.

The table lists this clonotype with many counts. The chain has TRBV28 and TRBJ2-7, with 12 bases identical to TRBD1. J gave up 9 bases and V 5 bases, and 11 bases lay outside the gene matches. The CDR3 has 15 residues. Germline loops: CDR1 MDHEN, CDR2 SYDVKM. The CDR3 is CASSISGTGGAWQYF. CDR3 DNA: TGTGCCAGCAGTATCTCCGGGACAGGGGGCGCTTGGCAGTACTTC.

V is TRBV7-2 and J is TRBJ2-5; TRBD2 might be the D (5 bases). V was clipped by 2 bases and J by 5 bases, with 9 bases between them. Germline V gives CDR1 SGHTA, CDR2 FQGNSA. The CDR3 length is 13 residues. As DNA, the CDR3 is TGTGCCAGCAGCTTATTCGGGGAGGAGACCCAGTACTTC. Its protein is CASSLFGEETQYF. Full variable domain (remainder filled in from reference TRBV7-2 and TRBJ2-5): GAGVSQSPSNKVTEKGKDVELRCDPISGHTALYWYRQSLGQGLEFLIYFQGNSAPDKSGLPSDRFSAERTGGSVSTLTIQRTQQEDSAVYLCASSLFGEETQYFGPGTRLLVL.

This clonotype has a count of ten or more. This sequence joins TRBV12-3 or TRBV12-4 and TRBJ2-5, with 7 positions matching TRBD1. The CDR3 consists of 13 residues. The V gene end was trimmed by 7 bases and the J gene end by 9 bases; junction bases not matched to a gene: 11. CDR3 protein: CASTGTELGAQYF. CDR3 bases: TGTGCCAGCACGGGGACAGAACTCGGGGCCCAGTACTTC.

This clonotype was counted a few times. The CDR3 nucleotides read TGCAGTGCTAGAGATGACAGCTCCTATAATTCACCCCTCCACTTT. Its protein product is CSARDDSSYNSPLHF. The rearrangement uses TRBV20-1 and TRBJ1-6, with D possibly being TRBD1 (5 bases). Germline CDR1 is DFQATT and CDR2 is SNEGSKA (reference sequence). This CDR3 spans 15 amino acids. Between the trimmed V and J ends, which lost 0 bases and 0 bases, there was a span of 6 bases.

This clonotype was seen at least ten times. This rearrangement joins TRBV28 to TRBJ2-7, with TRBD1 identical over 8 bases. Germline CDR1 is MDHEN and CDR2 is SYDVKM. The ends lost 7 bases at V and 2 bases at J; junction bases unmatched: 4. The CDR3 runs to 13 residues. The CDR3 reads CASNRQGPYEQYF. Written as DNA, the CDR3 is TGTGCCAGCAACAGACAGGGGCCCTACGAGCAGTACTTC.

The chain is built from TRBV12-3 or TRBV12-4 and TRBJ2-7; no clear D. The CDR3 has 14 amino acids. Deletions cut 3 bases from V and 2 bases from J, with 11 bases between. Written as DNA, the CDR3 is TGTGCCAGCAGTTTCGGCGACGGCGCCTACGAGCAGTACTTC. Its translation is CASSFGDGAYEQYF.

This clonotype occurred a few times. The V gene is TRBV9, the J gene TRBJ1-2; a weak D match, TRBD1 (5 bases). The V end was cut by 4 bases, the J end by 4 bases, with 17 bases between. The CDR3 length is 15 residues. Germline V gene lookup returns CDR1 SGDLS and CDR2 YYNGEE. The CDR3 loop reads CASSFLGTESYGYTF. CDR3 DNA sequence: TGTGCCAGCAGCTTCTTGGGGACGGAGTCCTATGGCTACACCTTC.

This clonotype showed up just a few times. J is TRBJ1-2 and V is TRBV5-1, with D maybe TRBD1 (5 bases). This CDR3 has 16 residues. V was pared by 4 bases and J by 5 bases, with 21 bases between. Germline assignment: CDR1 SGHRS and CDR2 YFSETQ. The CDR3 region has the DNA TGCGCCAGCAGCCCATTCCTTGGAGACAGAAGATATGGCTACACCTTC. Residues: CASSPFLGDRRYGYTF.

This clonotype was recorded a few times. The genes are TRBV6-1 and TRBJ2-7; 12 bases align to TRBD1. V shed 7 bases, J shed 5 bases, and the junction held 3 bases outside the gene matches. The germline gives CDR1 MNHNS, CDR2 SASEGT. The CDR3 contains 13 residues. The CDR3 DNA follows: TGTGCCAGCACTGGGACAGGGGGCGACGAGCAGTACTTC. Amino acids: CASTGTGGDEQYF.

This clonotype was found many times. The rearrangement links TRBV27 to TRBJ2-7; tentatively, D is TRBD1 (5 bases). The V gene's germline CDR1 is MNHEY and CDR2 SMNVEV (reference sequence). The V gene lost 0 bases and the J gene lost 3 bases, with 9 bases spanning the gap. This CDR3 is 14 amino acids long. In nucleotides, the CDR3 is TGTGCCAGCAGTTTATCGTGGCAGGGCTACGAGCAGTACTTC. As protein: CASSLSWQGYEQYF.

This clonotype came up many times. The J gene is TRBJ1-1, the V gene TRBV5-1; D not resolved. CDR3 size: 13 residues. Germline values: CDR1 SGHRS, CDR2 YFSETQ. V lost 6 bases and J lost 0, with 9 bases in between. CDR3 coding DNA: TGCGCCAGCAAGGGAACCCTGAACACTGAAGCTTTCTTT. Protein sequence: CASKGTLNTEAFF.

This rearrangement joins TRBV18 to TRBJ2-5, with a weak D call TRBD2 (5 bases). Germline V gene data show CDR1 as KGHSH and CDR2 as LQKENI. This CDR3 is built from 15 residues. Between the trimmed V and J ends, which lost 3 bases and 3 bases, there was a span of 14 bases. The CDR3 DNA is TGTGCCAGCTCACCGGCCGGGAACTTTGAAGAGACCCAGTACTTC. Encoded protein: CASSPAGNFEETQYF.

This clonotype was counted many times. The CDR3 here is CASSLLAAGANVLTF. In DNA, the CDR3 is TGCGCCAGCAGCCTTTTAGCGGCTGGGGCCAACGTCCTGACTTTC. The V call is TRBV4-1, the J call TRBJ2-6; D may be TRBD2 (6 bases). Per the germline V gene, CDR1 is MGHRA and CDR2 is YSYEKL. This CDR3 comprises 15 residues. Between the trimmed V and J ends, which lost 4 bases and 2 bases, there was a span of 9 bases.

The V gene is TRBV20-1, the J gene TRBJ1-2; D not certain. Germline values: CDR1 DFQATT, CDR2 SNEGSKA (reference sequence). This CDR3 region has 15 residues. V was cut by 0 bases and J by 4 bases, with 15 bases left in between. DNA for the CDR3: TGCAGTGCTAGAGATCGGACGACGTCGGTCTATGGCTACACCTTC. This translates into CSARDRTTSVYGYTF.

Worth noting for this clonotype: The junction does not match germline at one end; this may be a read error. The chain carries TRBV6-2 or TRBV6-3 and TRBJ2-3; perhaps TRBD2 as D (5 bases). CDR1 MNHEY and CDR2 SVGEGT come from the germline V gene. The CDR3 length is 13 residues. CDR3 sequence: CASRYLATDTQYF. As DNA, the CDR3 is TGTGCCAGCAGATACTTAGCGACAGATACGCAGTATTTT.

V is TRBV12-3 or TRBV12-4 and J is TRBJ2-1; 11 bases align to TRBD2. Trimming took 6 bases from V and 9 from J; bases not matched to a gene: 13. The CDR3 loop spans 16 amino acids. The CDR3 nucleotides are TGTGCCAGCAGCCCTTGGGTAGCGGGGGGGCCTAGTGAGCAGTTCTTC. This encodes CASSPWVAGGPSEQFF.

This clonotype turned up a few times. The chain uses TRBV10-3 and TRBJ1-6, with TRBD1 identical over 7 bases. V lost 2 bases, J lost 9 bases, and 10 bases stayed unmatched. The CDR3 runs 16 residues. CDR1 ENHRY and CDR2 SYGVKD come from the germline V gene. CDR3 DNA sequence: TGTGCCATCAGTGAGAGCACGACAGGGATCAGTTCACCCCTCCACTTT. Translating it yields CAISESTTGISSPLHF.

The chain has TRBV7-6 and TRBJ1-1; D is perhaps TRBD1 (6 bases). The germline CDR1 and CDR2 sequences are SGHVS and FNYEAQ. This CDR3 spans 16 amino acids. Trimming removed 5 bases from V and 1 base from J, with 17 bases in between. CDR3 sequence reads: CASSGTGQLTNTEAFF. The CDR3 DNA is TGTGCCAGCAGCGGAACAGGGCAACTAACGAACACTGAAGCTTTCTTT.

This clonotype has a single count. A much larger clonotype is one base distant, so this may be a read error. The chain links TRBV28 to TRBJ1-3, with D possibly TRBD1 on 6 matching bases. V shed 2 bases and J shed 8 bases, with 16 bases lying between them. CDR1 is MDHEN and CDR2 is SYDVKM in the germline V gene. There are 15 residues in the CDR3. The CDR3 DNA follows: TGTGCCAGCAGTTTAAAACAGGGTGTCGGAGACACCATATATTTT. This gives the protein CASSLKQGVGDTIYF.